The 21 T cell receptor beta chains below all came from one sample that was sequenced in a study of shared clonotypes between healthy human individuals. The repertoire was sequenced with immunoSEQ multiplex PCR; TCRdb's copy has only in-frame clones and lacks some. The sample records some 2,500,000 clones, about 90% being singletons. Sequenced material: naive CD4+ T cells from PBMCs. The subset: CD45RA+ positively selected. Receptors originate from a man aged 18 to 30 in good health. Some clones in this sample may be carry-over from other donors' samples.

Regarding this clone: The sample carries other DNA sequences with the same CDR3. The chain couples TRBV7-2 to TRBJ2-5, with D uncertain. This CDR3 has 13 amino acids. CDR1 is SGHTA, CDR2 FQGNSA, per germline. V was shortened by 2 bases and J by 1 base, with 5 bases between the two germline ends. CDR3 bases: TGTGCCAGCAGCTTATCCCTCCAAGAGACCCAGTACTTC. This encodes CASSLSLQETQYF.

The chain employs TRBV11-2 and TRBJ1-1; D is ambiguous. This CDR3 has 15 residues. Trimming shortened V by 4 bases and J by 0 bases, and 12 bases separated the two germline ends. Germline CDR1 is SGHAT and CDR2 is FQNNGV. CDR3 residues: CASSSNSRMNTEAFF. The DNA for the CDR3 is TGTGCCAGCAGCTCAAACAGCCGGATGAACACTGAAGCTTTCTTT.

The genes are TRBV5-1 and TRBJ2-3; no clear D gene. The CDR3 contains 17 residues. Germline CDR1 reads SGHRS; CDR2 reads YFSETQ. V lost 4 bases to trimming and J lost 0 bases, with 18 bases between them. The CDR3 DNA follows: TGCGCCAGCAGCCCAGTTGGCAGCACATCTAGCACAGATACGCAGTATTTT. This sequence encodes CASSPVGSTSSTDTQYF.

Regarding this clone: Distinct nucleotide sequences in the sample also encode this CDR3. The rearrangement joins TRBV30 to TRBJ2-1; no clear D gene. The CDR3 spans 13 residues. Germline CDR1 is GTSNPN and CDR2 is SVGIG (reference sequence). V lost 5 bases to trimming and J lost 1 base, with 9 bases between them. The CDR3 DNA reads as TGTGCCTGGGGGGTAGGGTCCTACAATGAGCAGTTCTTC. It codes for CAWGVGSYNEQFF.

This chain joins TRBV4-1 and TRBJ2-4; D call uncertain. Trimming took off 4 bases at V and 7 bases at J, with 5 bases between the two ends. The CDR3 length is 11 residues. The germline gives CDR1 MGHRA, CDR2 YSYEKL. CDR3 nucleotides: TGCGCCAGCAGCCGAGATAACATTCAGTACTTC. Residues: CASSRDNIQYF.

J is TRBJ1-4 and V is TRBV5-4; unclear D gene. Germline V gives CDR1 SGHNT, CDR2 YYREEE (reference sequence). V lost 4 bases and J lost 8, with 15 bases in between. The CDR3 totals 14 residues. In DNA form, the CDR3 reads TGTGCCAGCAGCAAGGCCCCGGATTTGGAAAAACTGTTTTTT. Residues: CASSKAPDLEKLFF. Combining the CDR3 with reference TRBV5-4 and TRBJ1-4 gives the whole variable domain ETGVTQSPTHLIKTRGQQVTLRCSSQSGHNTVSWYQQALGQGPQFIFQYYREEENGRGNFPPRFSGLQFPNYSSELNVNALELDDSALYLCASSKAPDLEKLFFGSGTQLSVL.

The J gene is TRBJ2-1, the V gene TRBV5-1, with TRBD2 as a possible D gene (5 bases). V gave up 3 bases and J gave up 0 bases, with 19 bases separating them. Germline V gives CDR1 SGHRS, CDR2 YFSETQ. The CDR3 spans 18 residues. This CDR3 reads CASSSTPRGSSSYNEQFF. The CDR3 DNA reads TGCGCCAGCAGCTCCACACCCCGGGGATCGAGCTCCTACAATGAGCAGTTCTTC.

The V gene is TRBV28, the J gene TRBJ2-1; D is possibly TRBD2 (5 bases). Germline assignment: CDR1 MDHEN and CDR2 SYDVKM. Trimming stripped 10 bases from V and 2 bases from J, with 21 bases between. The length of the CDR3 is 16 residues. CDR3 bases: TGTGCCATCGAAAATGGGGTGAGCGGAACCTACAATGAGCAGTTCTTC. It codes for CAIENGVSGTYNEQFF.

The chain links TRBV6-1 to TRBJ2-5; D is possibly TRBD2 (7 bases). The better agreement between TRBJ2-7 and the DNA end casts doubt on the J call. The CDR3 is 14 amino acids. In germline, CDR1 is MNHNS, CDR2 SASEGT. CDR3 region: CASTLGGGIYEQYF. CDR3 nucleotides: TGTGCCAGCACGTTAGGGGGAGGGATCTACGAGCAGTACTTC.

The chain recombines TRBV9 with TRBJ2-1; possible D gene TRBD2, 6 bases. Per germline, CDR1 SGDLS and CDR2 YYNGEE. The CDR3 sequence is 16 residues long. The V gene lost 3 bases and the J gene lost 4 bases, with 17 bases spanning the gap. Written as DNA, the CDR3 is TGTGCCAGCAGCGCCACTAGCTCCCCCCTTTACAATGAGCAGTTCTTC. It specifies CASSATSSPLYNEQFF.

The chain carries TRBV7-9 and TRBJ2-5; TRBD1 or TRBD2 may be the D gene (5 bases each). Deletions cut 1 base from V and 13 bases from J, with 13 bases between. Germline CDR1 reads SEHNR; CDR2 reads FQNEAQ (reference sequence). The CDR3 is 12 amino acids. In DNA, the CDR3 is TGTGCCAGCAGCTTAGGTGGGGGTTCTGGGTACTTC. Amino acid sequence: CASSLGGGSGYF.

V and J are TRBV19 and TRBJ2-1, with D possibly TRBD2 on 5 matching bases. In germline, CDR1 is LNHDA, CDR2 SQIVND (reference sequence). Trimming stripped 4 bases from V and 9 bases from J, with 16 bases between. This CDR3 has 14 amino acids. The CDR3 region is CASSRAGAGGEQFF. The CDR3 bases are TGTGCCAGTAGTAGAGCAGGTGCGGGCGGTGAGCAGTTCTTC.

The chain combines TRBV7-8 with TRBJ2-7, with no clear D. Per the germline V gene, CDR1 is SGHVS and CDR2 is FQNEAQ. Trimming removed 1 base from V and 9 bases from J, with 16 bases in between. The CDR3 is made up of 14 amino acids. CDR3 residues: CASSLGPELRGQYF. CDR3 in DNA: TGTGCCAGCAGCTTAGGACCGGAACTACGAGGGCAGTACTTC.

The chain is built from TRBV6-1 and TRBJ2-1; D uncertain. Looked up from germline, CDR1 is MNHNS and CDR2 is SASEGT. This CDR3 region has 14 residues. Trimming took 7 bases from V and 0 from J, leaving 10 bases between them. This chain's CDR3 is CASIRGGSYNEQFF. The CDR3 DNA reads as TGTGCCAGCATTCGAGGCGGCTCCTACAATGAGCAGTTCTTC.

The chain employs TRBV11-2 and TRBJ2-7; 9 bases are shared with TRBD2. Trimming cost V 5 bases and J 6 bases; bases outside gene matches: 5. This CDR3 is 13 amino acids long. Looked up from germline, CDR1 is SGHAT and CDR2 is FQNNGV. The CDR3: CASSVGLATEQYF. The CDR3 DNA reads TGTGCCAGCAGCGTGGGACTAGCAACCGAGCAGTACTTC.

The rearrangement uses TRBV29-1 and TRBJ2-1; D is unresolved. The CDR3 runs 14 residues. V was trimmed by 7 bases and J by 5 bases, leaving 18 bases between them. Germline V gives CDR1 SQVTM, CDR2 ANQGSEA. The CDR3 reads CSGGGWVINNEQFF. The CDR3 bases are TGCAGCGGGGGTGGGTGGGTCATCAACAATGAGCAGTTCTTC.

V is TRBV7-6 and J is TRBJ2-1; TRBD2 matches at 14 bases. The CDR3 has 16 residues. Trimming at V came to 5 bases and at J to 7 bases, leaving 7 bases not matched to a gene. Per the germline V gene, CDR1 is SGHVS and CDR2 is FNYEAQ. The CDR3 loop reads CASSHPGLAGDNEQFF. The CDR3 DNA follows: TGTGCCAGCAGCCATCCGGGACTAGCGGGAGATAATGAGCAGTTCTTC.

This clone was seen only once. The chain employs TRBV2 and TRBJ1-5, with 10 nucleotides matching TRBD1. From germline, CDR1 is SNHLY and CDR2 FYNNEI. The CDR3 covers 18 residues. V lost 4 bases to trimming and J lost 0 bases; unmatched junction nucleotides: 9. The CDR3 protein is CASSARQGALYSNQPQHF. The CDR3 DNA reads TGTGCCAGCAGTGCGAGACAGGGGGCCCTTTATAGCAATCAGCCCCAGCATTTT. The full variable domain, completed using reference TRBV2 and TRBJ1-5, is EPEVTQTPSHQVTQMGQEVILRCVPISNHLYFYWYRQILGQKVEFLVSFYNNEISEKSEIFDDQFSVERPDGSNFTLKIRSTKLEDSAMYFCASSARQGALYSNQPQHFGDGTRLSIL.

A word on this clone: Distinct nucleotide sequences in the sample also encode this CDR3. The chain joins TRBV10-3 to TRBJ1-1; D may be TRBD1 (6 bases). Per the germline V gene, CDR1 is ENHRY and CDR2 is SYGVKD. There are 15 residues in the CDR3. Deletions cut 0 bases from V and 0 bases from J, with 8 bases between. CDR3 sequence: CAISESGTLNTEAFF. CDR3 DNA sequence: TGTGCCATCAGTGAGTCCGGGACACTGAACACTGAAGCTTTCTTT.

The rearrangement joins TRBV2 to TRBJ2-1; 8 bases fit TRBD2. Germline loops: CDR1 SNHLY, CDR2 FYNNEI. This CDR3 is built from 14 residues. After removal of 3 bases from V and 8 bases from J, the junction contained 6 bases not matched to a gene. The CDR3 is CASSEGLVQYEQFF. DNA for the CDR3: TGTGCCAGCAGTGAGGGACTAGTTCAGTATGAGCAGTTCTTC.

The J gene is TRBJ2-7, the V gene TRBV30; 8 bases agree with TRBD1. Unmatched junction bases numbered 10, after V lost 1 base and J lost 5 bases. Germline-derived CDR1 and CDR2 are GTSNPN and SVGIG (reference sequence). The CDR3 spans 15 residues. CDR3 DNA sequence: TGTGCCTGGAGTGCCCACGGACAGGGAAGGGACGAGCAGTACTTC. This gives the protein CAWSAHGQGRDEQYF.